Each of the 16 T cell receptor beta chains below was sequenced from the same sample in a study of shared clonotypes between healthy human individuals. Produced via immunoSEQ multiplex PCR; TCRdb's table is partial and in-frame only. The profile covers 1 million to 1.2 million clones, with approximately 80% appearing a single time and roughly 0.82% taken by the ten largest. Material: memory CD4+ T cells from PBMCs. Noted subset: CD45RA-negative fraction. These receptors came from a young man in good health. Some clones in this sample may be carry-over from other donors' samples.

In this sample, this clone turned up many times. This specimen includes other DNA sequences encoding the same CDR3. The genes are TRBV15 and TRBJ1-2; tentatively, D is TRBD1 (6 bases). Germline-derived CDR1 and CDR2 are LNHNV and YYDKDF (reference sequence). The length of the CDR3 is 14 residues. Trimming removed 0 bases at V and 4 bases at J, with 9 bases between. This chain's CDR3 is CATSRDRGSYGYTF. CDR3 nucleotides: TGTGCCACCAGCAGAGACAGGGGTAGCTATGGCTACACCTTC.

V usage is TRBV7-8 and J usage is TRBJ2-7, with D uncertain. The CDR3 loop spans 13 amino acids. Germline CDR1 and CDR2: SGHVS and FQNEAQ. Trimming cost V 1 base and J 5 bases, with 9 bases left between them. In DNA form, the CDR3 reads TGTGCCAGCAGCTTAGAATTCTTGGACGAGCAGTACTTC. Its protein is CASSLEFLDEQYF.

The chain employs TRBV27 and TRBJ2-6, with D uncertain. Per the germline V gene, CDR1 is MNHEY and CDR2 is SMNVEV (reference sequence). V dropped 4 bases and J dropped 2 bases, with 9 bases sitting between them. CDR3 length equals 15 residues. The CDR3 DNA follows: TGTGCCAGCAGTTCCTGGACGGCTGGGGCCAACGTCCTGACTTTC. Translating gives CASSSWTAGANVLTF.

The V and J genes are TRBV6-1 and TRBJ1-2; TRBD1 matches at 10 bases. The CDR3 totals 14 residues. Trimming cost V 4 bases and J 6 bases; bases outside gene matches: 5. Germline CDR1 MNHNS, CDR2 SASEGT. DNA for the CDR3: TGTGCCAGCAGTGGCCGAGGGACAGGGGATGGCTACACCTTC. Its protein is CASSGRGTGDGYTF.

The V gene is TRBV5-1, the J gene TRBJ2-7; 15 bases line up with TRBD2. CDR1 is SGHRS, CDR2 YFSETQ, per germline. This CDR3 region has 17 residues. J gave up 1 base and V 3 bases, and 5 bases lay outside the gene matches. The CDR3 sequence is CASSSGLAGGRSYEQYF. Written as DNA, the CDR3 is TGCGCCAGCAGCTCAGGACTAGCGGGAGGGCGATCCTACGAGCAGTACTTC. The full variable domain, rest sourced from reference TRBV5-1 and TRBJ2-7, is KAGVTQTPRYLIKTRGQQVTLSCSPISGHRSVSWYQQTPGQGLQFLFEYFSETQRNKGNFPGRFSGRQFSNSRSEMNVSTLELGDSALYLCASSSGLAGGRSYEQYFGPGTRLTVT.

CDR3 sequence: CASMPSGRYYNEQFF. For the CDR3, the DNA is TGTGCCAGCATGCCTAGCGGGAGGTATTACAATGAGCAGTTCTTC. This rearrangement joins TRBV28 to TRBJ2-1, with TRBD2 matching 11 bases. Germline CDR1 and CDR2: MDHEN and SYDVKM. V was clipped by 7 bases and J by 4 bases; unmatched bases: 6. This CDR3 has 15 amino acids.

Notes on this clone: In the same sample, other DNA sequences code for this CDR3. The genes are TRBV10-3 and TRBJ1-3; D is perhaps TRBD1 (5 bases). Per germline, CDR1 ENHRY and CDR2 SYGVKD. CDR3 length: 15 residues. Trimming took off 2 bases at V and 0 bases at J, with 8 bases between the two ends. CDR3: CAISETQGSGNTIYF. The CDR3 DNA reads as TGTGCCATCAGTGAGACGCAGGGCTCTGGAAACACCATATATTTT.

This chain joins TRBV28 and TRBJ1-5; the D is unclear. The V gene's germline CDR1 is MDHEN and CDR2 SYDVKM. V lost 7 bases to trimming and J lost 6 bases, with 16 bases between them. The CDR3 totals 14 residues. CDR3: CASTVGGVGQPQHF. The CDR3 nucleotides are TGTGCCAGCACCGTAGGCGGTGTAGGTCAGCCCCAGCATTTT.

The rearrangement links TRBV18 to TRBJ1-2, with 8 bases lining up with TRBD1. Trimming removed 3 bases from V and 4 bases from J; junction bases left unmatched: 10. Per germline, CDR1 KGHSH and CDR2 LQKENI. The CDR3 length is 16 residues. CDR3 residues: CASSPSQGALTYGYTF. In DNA form, the CDR3 reads TGTGCCAGCTCACCTTCTCAGGGGGCCTTGACCTATGGCTACACCTTC.

The chain employs TRBV28 and TRBJ2-5; 14 bases agree with TRBD2. The CDR3 loop spans 18 amino acids. Unmatched junction bases numbered 7, after V lost 4 bases and J lost 0 bases. Germline V gene lookup returns CDR1 MDHEN and CDR2 SYDVKM. The CDR3 sequence: CASSSSGLAGEHQETQYF. In DNA form, the CDR3 reads TGTGCCAGCAGTTCCTCGGGACTAGCGGGAGAACACCAAGAGACCCAGTACTTC.

This chain joins TRBV5-6 and TRBJ2-7, with 7 bases fitting TRBD1. CDR1 and CDR2 from the germline V gene are SGHDT and YYEEEE. Germline trimming cut 4 bases from V and 3 bases from J; bases unmatched to any gene: 10. This CDR3 region has 15 residues. CDR3 sequence: CASSLFTTGNYEQYF. The CDR3 DNA is TGTGCCAGCAGCCTATTTACGACAGGGAACTACGAGCAGTACTTC.

The V call is TRBV7-9, the J call TRBJ1-1, with a possible D match to TRBD1 (5 bases). This CDR3 contains 13 residues. The V and J ends lost 4 bases and 1 base respectively, with 7 bases between them. CDR1 and CDR2 from the germline V gene are SEHNR and FQNEAQ (reference sequence). CDR3 in amino acids: CASSWGPNTEAFF. The CDR3 nucleotides read TGTGCCAGCAGCTGGGGACCGAACACTGAAGCTTTCTTT. The variable domain in full, completed from reference TRBV7-9 and TRBJ1-1, reads DTGVSQNPRHKITKRGQNVTFRCDPISEHNRLYWYRQTLGQGPEFLTYFQNEAQLEKSRLLSDRFSAERPKGSFSTLEIQRTEQGDSAMYLCASSWGPNTEAFFGQGTRLTVV.

The genes are TRBV9 and TRBJ2-1, with 10 bases identical to TRBD2. The CDR3 sequence is 19 residues long. V was clipped by 3 bases and J by 1 base; unmatched bases: 13. The V gene's germline CDR1 is SGDLS and CDR2 YYNGEE. CDR3 amino acids: CASSGGAPELAGSYNEQFF. The DNA for the CDR3 is TGTGCCAGCAGCGGAGGGGCCCCGGAACTAGCGGGGTCCTACAATGAGCAGTTCTTC.

This clone was observed a single time. The rearrangement joins TRBV18 to TRBJ1-5; weak D call: TRBD1 (6 bases). V was pared by 1 base and J by 5 bases, with 9 bases between. Germline-derived CDR1 and CDR2 are KGHSH and LQKENI. CDR3 length: 14 amino acids. CDR3 bases: TGTGCCAGCTCACCACGAGGGGGGGATCAGCCCCAGCATTTT. Encoded protein: CASSPRGGDQPQHF.

The chain is built from TRBV2 and TRBJ1-4; D not resolved. With 4 bases removed from V and 4 bases from J, the gap between germline ends came to 10 bases. CDR3 size: 14 residues. From germline, CDR1 is SNHLY and CDR2 FYNNEI. CDR3 in amino acids: CASSVERLNEKLFF. The CDR3 DNA reads TGTGCCAGCAGTGTTGAACGGCTTAATGAAAAACTGTTTTTT. Together with reference TRBV2 and TRBJ1-4, the CDR3 gives the full variable domain: EPEVTQTPSHQVTQMGQEVILRCVPISNHLYFYWYRQILGQKVEFLVSFYNNEISEKSEIFDDQFSVERPDGSNFTLKIRSTKLEDSAMYFCASSVERLNEKLFFGSGTQLSVL.

The chain uses TRBV18 and TRBJ1-1; D is possibly TRBD1 (5 bases). V was clipped by 5 bases and J by 1 base, with 17 bases between them. The length of the CDR3 is 16 residues. The V gene's germline CDR1 is KGHSH and CDR2 LQKENI. In nucleotides, the CDR3 is TGTGCCAGCTCAACGGGACTGGTGGGGGGGAACACTGAAGCTTTCTTT. It encodes CASSTGLVGGNTEAFF.